This T cell receptor (beta chain) was retrieved from a study of T cells in narcolepsy. As for the study in general: Donors had narcolepsy type 1 or type 2, or were healthy controls. Broader study findings: In some patient and control memory CD4+ samples, autoreactive clones were absent. Comparing one patient's CSF and blood CD4+ clonotypes highlighted HCRT- and TRIB2-specific autoreactive clonotypes. Healthy controls reportedly lacked the autoreactive clonotypes serially found in patients' blood.

Sequenced by immunoSEQ multiplex PCR; TCRdb stores in-frame clones only, minus some. The profile shows around 25,000 clones, roughly 80% of them singletons. To note about this clone: Its antigen is currently unknown.

Input material: CD45RA- memory CD4+ T cells from PBMCs. This receptor was taken from a human donor with narcolepsy.

The CDR3 bases are TGTGCCAGCAGCCCTGGACAGCTCAATTCACCCCTCCACTTT. Amino acids: CASSPGQLNSPLHF. J is TRBJ1-6 and V is TRBV7-3; tentative D call: TRBD1 (6 bases). The CDR3 is made up of 14 amino acids. Germline values: CDR1 SGHTA, CDR2 FQGTGA. V was trimmed by 5 bases and J by 7 bases, leaving 12 bases between them.